The 11 T cell receptor beta chains presented below share a single source sample, sequenced in a study of blood T cell repertoires in COVID-19. Only in-frame clones appear in the TCRdb table, and some are missing; sequencing was by immunoSEQ multiplex PCR. The sample lists 250,000 or so clones; 80% to 90% were seen once. Sequenced sample: PBMCs or T cells enriched from blood (not recorded which). These receptors were obtained from a man aged 45 to 65 who had been exposed to COVID-19.

The chain combines TRBV19 with TRBJ2-1, with TRBD2 as a possible D gene (5 bases). This CDR3 comprises 15 residues. Germline values: CDR1 LNHDA, CDR2 SQIVND (reference sequence). V was trimmed by 3 bases and J by 8 bases, leaving 17 bases between them. Written as DNA, the CDR3 is TGTGCCAGTAGTATTGGAGGTCCCTACGGGGATGAGCAGTTCTTC. The encoded protein is CASSIGGPYGDEQFF.

J is TRBJ1-5 and V is TRBV10-3; D unresolved. The CDR3 totals 13 residues. Germline V gene sequence: CDR1 ENHRY, CDR2 SYGVKD. V shed 6 bases and J shed 3 bases, with 9 bases lying between them. The CDR3 coding sequence is TGTGCCATCAGGAGAACAGACAATCAGCCCCAGCATTTT. It codes for CAIRRTDNQPQHF.

The chain joins TRBV28 to TRBJ1-2; a possible D gene is TRBD1 (5 bases). The CDR3 totals 16 residues. V dropped 3 bases and J dropped 4 bases, with 18 bases sitting between them. Per the germline V gene, CDR1 is MDHEN and CDR2 is SYDVKM. The CDR3 DNA follows: TGTGCCAGCAGTTTCCCTGGGGCCGCGCCAAGCTATGGCTACACCTTC. As protein: CASSFPGAAPSYGYTF.

This chain links TRBV11-3 with TRBJ2-7; 7 positions match TRBD1. The CDR3 extends over 16 amino acids. Trimming cost V 5 bases and J 5 bases; bases outside gene matches: 15. Germline V gene sequence: CDR1 SGHNT, CDR2 YENEEA. The CDR3 bases are TGTGCCAGCAGCAAAGGCCTTGACAGGGCGGTCCACGAGCAGTACGTC. Its protein is CASSKGLDRAVHEQYV.

The chain joins TRBV2 to TRBJ2-7, with D perhaps TRBD1 (5 bases). Germline CDR1 reads SNHLY; CDR2 reads FYNNEI. Trimming pared 5 bases from V and 7 bases from J, leaving 12 bases between. The CDR3 length is 12 residues. In DNA form, the CDR3 reads TGTGCCAGCAGTTCCCAGGGAATGGAGCAGTACGTC. Its protein product is CASSSQGMEQYV.

The chain links TRBV6-5 to TRBJ1-6; D is possibly TRBD1 (5 bases). CDR1 is MNHEY and CDR2 is SVGAGI in the germline V gene. CDR3 length equals 15 residues. V was shortened by 0 bases and J by 9 bases, with 12 bases between the two germline ends. CDR3 region: CASSYSSGVGSPLHF. The CDR3 DNA sequence: TGTGCCAGCAGTTACTCGTCGGGGGTAGGTTCACCCCTCCACTTT.

This clone was recorded only once. The CDR3 loop is CASSMSGSPYEQYV. The CDR3, as DNA: TGTGCCAGTAGTATGAGCGGGAGCCCTTACGAGCAGTACGTC. The chain links TRBV19 to TRBJ2-7, with TRBD2 matching 8 bases. The CDR3 runs to 14 residues. The germline V gene has CDR1 LNHDA and CDR2 SQIVND (reference sequence). Unmatched junction bases numbered 5, after V lost 3 bases and J lost 4 bases.

This clone is a singleton in its sample. V and J are TRBV2 and TRBJ2-7; TRBD2 matches 13 bases. Per the germline V gene, CDR1 is SNHLY and CDR2 is FYNNEI. The CDR3 is 19 residues long. Trimming cost V 4 bases and J 0 bases; bases outside gene matches: 12. The CDR3 region has the DNA TGTGCCAGCAGTGCGGTCGGAACTAGCGGGAGGGATAGCTCCTACGAGCAGTACGTC. Its protein product is CASSAVGTSGRDSSYEQYV.

The rearrangement uses TRBV6-5 and TRBJ2-5; D remains unclear. Looked up from germline, CDR1 is MNHEY and CDR2 is SVGAGI. Between the trimmed V and J ends, which lost 6 bases and 5 bases, there was a span of 10 bases. The CDR3 spans 12 residues. The CDR3 nucleotides read TGTGCCAGCAGCCCGGGTTGGGAGACCCAGTACTTC. It specifies CASSPGWETQYF.

This clone appeared once. The rearrangement uses TRBV10-3 and TRBJ1-1, with TRBD1 identical over 10 bases. Germline V gene sequence: CDR1 ENHRY, CDR2 SYGVKD. CDR3 size: 15 residues. The V gene end was trimmed by 6 bases and the J gene end by 0 bases; junction bases not matched to a gene: 4. Here the CDR3 DNA reads TGTGCCATCAGAAGGGGACAGGGGCTGAACACTGAAGCTTTCTTT. The encoded protein is CAIRRGQGLNTEAFF.

This clone was found once. CDR3 nucleotides: TGTGCCAGCAGTATAGGAGGGACAGGGGGATTCTACGAGCAGTACGTC. This encodes CASSIGGTGGFYEQYV. This sequence joins TRBV28 and TRBJ2-7, with 11 nucleotides matching TRBD1. Trimming removed 5 bases from V and 3 bases from J; junction bases left unmatched: 9. Per germline, CDR1 MDHEN and CDR2 SYDVKM. The CDR3 length is 16 residues.